These T cell receptor beta chains were read from a single sample in a study of cytomegalovirus exposure and HLA in healthy donors. The assay was immunoSEQ multiplex PCR, and TCRdb's table has in-frame clones only and misses some. This sample has some 150,000 clones, with 55% to 75% found just once. Sequencing was done on a sample of PBMCs. The receptors shown here come from a man aged 50 to 59 in good health and CMV-seropositive. Each CDR3 is given with its conserved first and last residue.

len,j_gene,v_gene,CDR3aa
14,TRBJ2-3,TRBV5-5,CASSLAGYTDTQYF
16,TRBJ2-3,TRBV5-4,CASSFILAGSTDTQYF
13,.,TRBV5-1,CASSPRVDGEQYF
15,TRBJ2-5,TRBV14,CASSRGQGRQETQYF
17,TRBJ2-1,TRBV5-1,CASSLQGLRGGGDEQFF
12,TRBJ2-7,TRBV14,CASSRQMYEQYF
14,TRBJ1-6,TRBV6-4,CASSEGQENSPLHF
14,TRBJ2-7,TRBV7-7,CASSLDPTGSEQYF
13,TRBJ1-1,TRBV11-3,CASSTGRNTEAFF
15,TRBJ2-2,TRBV9,CASSVVAGGVGELFF
16,TRBJ2-5,TRBV9,CASSVFSGGVQETQYF
12,TRBJ1-5,TRBV2,CASSDTVGPQHF
18,TRBJ2-6,TRBV11-1,CASSSLIGAGDGANVLTF
13,TRBJ2-5,TRBV7-3,CASSPSLGETQYF
15,TRBJ1-5,TRBV7-2,CASRVGQGRNQPQHF
13,TRBJ2-2,TRBV2,CASGTGLTGELFF
17,TRBJ1-3,TRBV7-2,CASRPPGQGNSGNTIYF
14,TRBJ1-1,TRBV4-3,CASNRAAPNTEAFF
14,TRBJ2-2,TRBV4-2,CASSQDRGGGELFF
13,TRBJ2-7,TRBV4-3,CASSQGWGGEQYF
14,TRBJ2-1,TRBV7-9,CASSPPSGRHEQFF
16,TRBJ1-4,TRBV19,CASSMRGGATNEKLFF
14,TRBJ1-2,TRBV18,CASSPGQGVDGYTF
13,TRBJ1-1,TRBV6-5,CASSYEVNTEAFF
13,TRBJ2-1,TRBV5-6,CASSFGPGQGEFF
15,TRBJ2-2,TRBV5-1,CASRLDSPNTGELFF
15,TRBJ2-3,TRBV7-9,CASSQGPGRADTQYF
15,TRBJ1-2,TRBV4-1,CASSPGGPKVGGYTF
15,TRBJ1-3,TRBV6-6,CASTSFLGLRNTIYF
15,TRBJ2-5,TRBV11-3,CASSLVAVRGETQYF
14,TRBJ2-5,TRBV5-6,CASSTGQDQETQYF
15,TRBJ2-1,TRBV6-5,CASSAPRGVGNEQFF
14,TRBJ1-2,TRBV6-1,CASRLQGANYGYTF